This T cell receptor (beta chain) was found in a study of shared clonotypes between healthy human individuals. Study at large: CD4 naive and CD4 memory each took three plates per donor, while CD8 naive took two and CD8 memory one.

Assay used: immunoSEQ multiplex PCR; TCRdb lists only in-frame clones, some missing. This table holds about 980,000 clones, approximately 76% found once. The material sequenced was memory CD4+ T cells sorted from blood. Subset in this sample: CD45RA-negative fraction. The receptor comes from a man aged 18-30 years in good health.

DNA of the CDR3: TGTGCCAGCAGTTTACCTAGCGGGGTAGTCGGGGAGCTGTTTTTT. It yields the protein CASSLPSGVVGELFF. The rearrangement links TRBV28 to TRBJ2-2, with 9 nucleotides matching TRBD2. CDR3 length: 15 residues. After removal of 2 bases from V and 7 bases from J, the junction contained 5 bases not matched to a gene. Germline CDR1 is MDHEN and CDR2 is SYDVKM.